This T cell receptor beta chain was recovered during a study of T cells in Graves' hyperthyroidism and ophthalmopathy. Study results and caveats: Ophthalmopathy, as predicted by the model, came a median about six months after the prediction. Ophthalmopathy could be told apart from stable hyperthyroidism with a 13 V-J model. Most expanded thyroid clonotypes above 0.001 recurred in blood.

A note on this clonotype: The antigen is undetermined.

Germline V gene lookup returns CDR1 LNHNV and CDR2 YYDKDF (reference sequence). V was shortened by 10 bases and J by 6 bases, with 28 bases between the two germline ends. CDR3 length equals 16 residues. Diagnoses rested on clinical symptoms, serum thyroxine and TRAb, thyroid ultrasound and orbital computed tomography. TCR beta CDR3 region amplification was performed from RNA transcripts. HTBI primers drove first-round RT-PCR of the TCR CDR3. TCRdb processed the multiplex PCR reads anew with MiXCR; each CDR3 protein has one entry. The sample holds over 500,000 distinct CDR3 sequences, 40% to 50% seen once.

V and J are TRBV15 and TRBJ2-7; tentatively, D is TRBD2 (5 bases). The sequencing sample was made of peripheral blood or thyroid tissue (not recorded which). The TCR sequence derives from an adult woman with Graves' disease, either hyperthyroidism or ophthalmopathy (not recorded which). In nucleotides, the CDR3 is TGTGCCAGCAAGAGGTTGGGGAGTTCGGGGTCCAGCGAGCAGTACTTC. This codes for CASKRLGSSGSSEQYF.